Here is one T cell receptor (beta chain) with its context. Its target is unknown. This sample stems from a study of cytomegalovirus exposure and HLA in healthy donors. Study-level background: The 100 to 150 validation repertoires and the approximately 690 first-cohort repertoires shared a platform, a later analysis reported.

Libraries were prepared by immunoSEQ multiplex PCR; TCRdb keeps only in-frame clonotypes and omits some of them. Altogether more than 110,000 clones are present, about 94% being singletons, with the ten largest covering less than 2%. An approximately 130-subject validation cohort, separate from the roughly 700-subject first cohort, supplied the donors. This CDR3 comprises 11 residues. Germline loops: CDR1 MNHNS, CDR2 SASEGT. The V gene lost 8 bases and the J gene lost 8 bases, with 12 bases spanning the gap. General study results and limits: It was approximately 160 TCR beta chains that were listed as cytomegalovirus-associated. In vitro assays verified that a few CMV-associated chains recognized CMV antigens specifically.

This TCR came from a man between 18 and 29 years old in good health and CMV-seropositive. This sequence joins TRBV6-1 and TRBJ1-1; D remains unclear. Sequencing used PBMCs. The CDR3 sequence: CASWEKGEAFF. CDR3 nucleotide sequence: TGTGCCAGCTGGGAGAAGGGCGAAGCTTTCTTT.